This T cell receptor beta chain was identified during a study of STAT5B mutations in CD4+ large granular lymphocyte leukemia. Clones were sequenced by immunoSEQ multiplex PCR, and TCRdb holds only the in-frame ones, with some missing. The sample shows about 30,000 clones, roughly two thirds of them seen only once. Comments on this clone: Its antigen is unknown.

Overall study findings and caveats: 8/27 top patient clones versus 2/35 control clones were TRBV06-family. CD4-sorted patient repertoires seemed more clonal than healthy CD4+ repertoires. Higher CD4+ than CD8+ T-LGLL clonality might reflect small sample size.

Germline-derived CDR1 and CDR2 are MNHEY and SMNVEV (reference sequence). The CDR3 extends over 13 amino acids. Trimming removed 2 bases from V and 7 bases from J, with 12 bases in between. The V and J genes are TRBV27 and TRBJ2-7; no clear D. Sequencing input: CD4+ T cells from blood buffy coats. The TCR was taken from a human donor in good health. The CDR3 nucleotides read TGTGCCAGCAGTTTAGTCGGCACACGGGAGCAGTACTTC. Translated, it gives CASSLVGTREQYF.